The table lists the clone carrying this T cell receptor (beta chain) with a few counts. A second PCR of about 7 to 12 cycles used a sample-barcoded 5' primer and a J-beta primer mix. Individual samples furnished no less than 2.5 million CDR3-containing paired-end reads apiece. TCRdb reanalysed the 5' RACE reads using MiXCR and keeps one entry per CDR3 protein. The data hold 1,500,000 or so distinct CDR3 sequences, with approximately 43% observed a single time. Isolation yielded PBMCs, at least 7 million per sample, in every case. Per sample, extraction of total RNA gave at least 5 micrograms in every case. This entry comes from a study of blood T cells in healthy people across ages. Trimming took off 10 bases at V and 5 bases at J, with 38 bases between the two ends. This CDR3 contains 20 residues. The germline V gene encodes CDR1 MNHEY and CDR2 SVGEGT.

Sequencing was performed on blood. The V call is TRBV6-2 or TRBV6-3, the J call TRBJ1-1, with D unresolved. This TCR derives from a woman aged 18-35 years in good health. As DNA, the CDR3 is TGTGCCACCTACCACATGGCTGGTGGGCCCTTCAGGATTAGAAGAACTGAAGCTTTCTTT. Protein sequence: CATYHMAGGPFRIRRTEAFF.